This T cell receptor (beta chain) was documented in a study of Graves' ophthalmopathy and Graves' hyperthyroidism. No donor had other autoimmune disease, uncontrolled infection, pregnancy or lactation. Germline V lookup: CDR1 DFQATT, CDR2 SNEGSKA (reference sequence). The CDR3 has 15 amino acids. Deletions cut 3 bases from V and 8 bases from J, with 22 bases between. Amplification of the TCR beta CDR3 regions used RNA transcripts (as template). The first round was an RT-PCR with HTBI primers, and the second round was a multiplex PCR. TCRdb re-derived calls from the multiplex PCR reads in MiXCR, one entry per CDR3 protein. The data contain about 1.1 million distinct CDR3 sequences, roughly 35% of them singletons.

This chain uses TRBV20-1 with TRBJ1-2; tentatively, D is TRBD1 (5 bases). The clonotype originates from an adult man with Graves' hyperthyroidism. The sample taken for sequencing was peripheral blood or thyroid tissue (not recorded which). CDR3 protein: CSARAGTLPTVGYTF. The CDR3 bases are TGCAGTGCTAGGGCCGGGACTCTCCCGACGGTGGGCTACACCTTC.